This is a list of T cell receptor beta chains from one sample in a study of blood T cell repertoires in COVID-19. Profiling relied on immunoSEQ multiplex PCR, and the TCRdb table lists in-frame clones only, not all of them. The sample shows 100,000 to 150,000 clones, 75% to 90% of them seen only once. The sample taken for sequencing was peripheral blood. The origin of the receptors is a man between 50 and 59 years old with active COVID-19. Both conserved end residues are part of each CDR3. The order of the fields is V gene, CDR3 protein.

TRBV29-1,CSVRNRTGRAFF
TRBV2,CASSEDVGLAGQETQYF
TRBV3-1/TRBV3-2,CASTIRGGDYGYTF
TRBV4-1,CASSQPQRGRYNEQFF
TRBV7-7,CASSLARLADQETQYF
TRBV9,CASSVVGTGDTQYF
TRBV18,CASSNAPGQGRTGELFF
TRBV24-1,CATGRHRAYEQYF
TRBV3-1/TRBV3-2,CASSQVSLGGADQETQYF
TRBV12-3/TRBV12-4,CASSQQSSYGYTF
TRBV2,CASSERQGARAFF
TRBV19,CASSIRGFTEAFF
TRBV27,CASSLGENTEAFF
TRBV2,CASSDVEEGQYF
TRBV4-2,CASSQSNRDNSPLHF
TRBV12-5,CASGFPDRAARGYTF
TRBV6-6,CASSPQGGNSPLHF
TRBV6-5,CASSAGGGYTF
TRBV7-8,CASSSGTLYEQYF
TRBV27,CASSLGQRGDTQYF
TRBV19,CASSPTGVGYEQYF
TRBV7-2,CASSLRQGGTEAFF
TRBV2,CASSGTTGRGQPQHF
TRBV5-1,CASSPLAGSPYEQYF
TRBV7-2,CASSVGGRDRRFF
TRBV12-3/TRBV12-4,CASSLRGNYGYTF
TRBV12-3/TRBV12-4,CASNGQGEGYTF